The next 5 T cell receptor beta chains were all read from a single sample in a study of cytomegalovirus exposure and HLA in healthy donors. Primers: 60 Vbeta forward and 13 Jbeta reverse. Clones were read by immunoSEQ multiplex PCR, and TCRdb kept only the in-frame ones, dropping some. The sample includes roughly 50,000 clones. Sequencing was done on a sample of PBMCs. These receptors were collected from a female donor in good health and CMV-seronegative.

V gene TRBV30 combines with J gene TRBJ2-2; TRBD1 matches at 8 bases. CDR1 GTSNPN and CDR2 SVGIG come from the germline V gene (reference sequence). CDR3 length: 14 residues. V gave up 3 bases and J gave up 4 bases; unmatched junction bases: 4. The CDR3 here is CAWRRQGRTGELFF. DNA of the CDR3: TGTGCCTGGAGAAGACAGGGGCGCACCGGGGAGCTGTTTTTT.

J is TRBJ1-1 and V is TRBV9; D is unclear. The CDR3 spans 15 residues. V was shortened by 3 bases and J by 5 bases, with 17 bases between the two germline ends. Germline CDR1 SGDLS, CDR2 YYNGEE. The CDR3 nucleotides are TGTGCCAGCAGCGCCCAAGGACTCGGGAGGACTGAAGCTTTCTTT. Translation: CASSAQGLGRTEAFF. Based on the CDR3 plus reference TRBV9 and TRBJ1-1, the full variable domain is DSGVTQTPKHLITATGQRVTLRCSPRSGDLSVYWYQQSLDQGLQFLIQYYNGEERAKGNILERFSAQQFPDLHSELNLSSLELGDSALYFCASSAQGLGRTEAFFGQGTRLTVV.

V usage is TRBV4-2 and J usage is TRBJ2-7; D possibly corresponds to TRBD2 (5 bases). CDR3 length: 14 amino acids. Trimming took 4 bases from V and 2 from J, leaving 12 bases between them. Germline CDR1 reads LGHNA; CDR2 reads YNFKEQ. In nucleotides, the CDR3 is TGTGCCAGCAGCCCCACGGATAGCGCCTACGAGCAGTACTTC. It encodes CASSPTDSAYEQYF.

The rearrangement joins TRBV19 to TRBJ2-5; D is possibly TRBD2 (5 bases). V was clipped by 2 bases and J by 1 base, with 11 bases between them. The length of the CDR3 is 15 residues. Germline V CDR1 and CDR2: LNHDA, SQIVND (reference sequence). CDR3 loop: CASSISGSPQETQYF. The CDR3 DNA reads as TGTGCCAGTAGTATATCGGGGAGCCCCCAAGAGACCCAGTACTTC.

V usage is TRBV29-1 and J usage is TRBJ1-2, with D unclear. The germline V gene encodes CDR1 SQVTM and CDR2 ANQGSEA. The CDR3 sequence is 12 residues long. Trimming removed 0 bases at V and 2 bases at J, with 4 bases between. CDR3 amino acids: CSVEDRNYGYTF. The DNA of the CDR3 is TGCAGCGTTGAAGACAGAAACTATGGCTACACCTTC.